These 6 T cell receptor beta chains were all obtained from the same sample, sequenced in a study of PD-L1 blockade in urothelial cancer (dated by TCRdb to the late 2010s). Library preparation used the immunoSEQ multiplex PCR assay. TCRdb holds this immuneACCESS table with in-frame rearrangements only. Some clones are missing; in checked studies, unresolved V genes explain under half, and the rest has no known cause. This sample holds about 120,000 clones; around 89% were observed only once. Under 2% of the sample is held by the ten biggest clonotypes. Read against the paper, the sample's time point label means: peripheral blood 6 weeks after treatment start. This specimen consisted of PBMCs, obtained around atezolizumab (anti-PD-L1) treatment. These receptors were collected from a man in his 60s with urothelial cancer.

CDR3 region: CAIRSGTGVDEQYF. The CDR3 DNA is TGTGCCATCAGATCCGGGACAGGGGTTGACGAGCAGTACTTC. V is TRBV10-3 and J is TRBJ2-7; 10 nucleotides line up with TRBD1. This CDR3 region has 14 residues. Germline V gene sequence: CDR1 ENHRY, CDR2 SYGVKD. The junction had 7 bases not matched to a gene; V was cut back by 6 bases and J by 5 bases.

This clone was detected once. The chain combines TRBV5-6 with TRBJ1-1, with TRBD1 identical over 7 bases. This CDR3 has 14 amino acids. The germline V gene encodes CDR1 SGHDT and CDR2 YYEEEE. Trimming took 5 bases from V and 0 from J; bases not matched to a gene: 4. The DNA of the CDR3 is TGTGCCAGCAGGGGGGGACAGCTGAACACTGAAGCTTTCTTT. It codes for CASRGGQLNTEAFF. The whole variable domain, remainder taken from reference TRBV5-6 and TRBJ1-1, is DAGVTQSPTHLIKTRGQQVTLRCSPKSGHDTVSWYQQALGQGPQFIFQYYEEEERQRGNFPDRFSGHQFPNYSSELNVNALLLGDSALYLCASRGGQLNTEAFFGQGTRLTVV.

The rearrangement joins TRBV7-3 to TRBJ2-5, with 8 bases aligning to TRBD2. The CDR3 extends over 16 amino acids. Germline CDR1 SGHTA, CDR2 FQGTGA. Trimming removed 0 bases from V and 4 bases from J; junction bases left unmatched: 7. Here the CDR3 DNA reads TGTGCCAGCAGCTTAACGCCTAGCGGGCTGGGAGAGACCCAGTACTTC. This gives the protein CASSLTPSGLGETQYF.

The CDR3 protein is CATWTGGETQYF. The CDR3, as DNA: TGTGCCACTTGGACAGGGGGAGAGACCCAGTACTTC. The chain couples TRBV19 to TRBJ2-5, with 10 bases aligning to TRBD1. This CDR3 comprises 12 residues. CDR1 LNHDA and CDR2 SQIVND come from the germline V gene (reference sequence). After removal of 10 bases from V and 4 bases from J, the junction contained 3 bases not matched to a gene.

This rearrangement joins TRBV27 to TRBJ2-1; TRBD2 aligns across 9 bases. Trimming cost V 7 bases and J 4 bases; bases outside gene matches: 8. Germline V CDR1 and CDR2: MNHEY, SMNVEV (reference sequence). The CDR3 covers 15 residues. CDR3 loop: CASTLTSGRYNEQFF. The CDR3 bases are TGTGCCAGCACCCTCACTAGCGGGCGTTACAATGAGCAGTTCTTC.

This chain joins TRBV7-9 and TRBJ1-2; 7 bases line up with TRBD1. V lost 5 bases, J lost 4 bases, and 7 bases stayed unmatched. Germline CDR1 is SEHNR and CDR2 is FQNEAQ (reference sequence). The CDR3 is 14 residues long. CDR3 bases: TGTGCCAGCAGCCGACAGGGCGGAATCTATGGCTACACCTTC. This encodes CASSRQGGIYGYTF.